This is a list of T cell receptor beta chains from one sample in a study of blood T cell repertoires in COVID-19. Libraries were prepared by immunoSEQ multiplex PCR; TCRdb keeps only in-frame clonotypes and omits some of them. The sample records some 250,000 clones, around 87% being singletons. The sequenced sample was peripheral blood. These receptors originate from a woman in her twenties or thirties who had recovered from COVID-19. The CDR3 runs from the conserved cysteine through the conserved F or W. D genes are given only for firm matches. Only some rows state a clone size, as once, few, many or a class for expanded clones.

clone_size | j_call | d_call | v_call | cdr3_aa | cdr3_nt
. | TRBJ1-1 | . | TRBV9 | CASSSRGSDTEAFF | TGTGCCAGCAGCTCCCGGGGGAGTGACACTGAAGCTTTCTTT
few | TRBJ1-1 | TRBD1 | TRBV10-3 | CAINPDRAAEAFF | TGTGCCATCAACCCGGACAGGGCGGCTGAAGCTTTCTTT
. | TRBJ2-2 | . | TRBV11-3 | CASSPRNTGELFF | TGTGCCAGCAGCCCCAGGAACACCGGGGAGCTGTTTTTT
. | TRBJ1-6 | TRBD1 | TRBV6-5 | CASIAGQGFDPLHF | TGTGCCAGCATAGCGGGACAGGGATTTGACCCCCTCCACTTT
. | TRBJ2-1 | . | TRBV20-1 | CSASPLNEQFF | TGCAGTGCTTCTCCCCTCAATGAGCAGTTCTTC
. | TRBJ2-5 | . | TRBV11-2 | CASSSMGSGDRYF | TGTGCCAGCAGTTCAATGGGTAGCGGGGACAGGTACTTC
. | TRBJ1-2 | . | TRBV5-1 | CASSLDPDSYGYTF | TGCGCCAGCAGCTTGGATCCAGATTCCTATGGCTACACCTTC
. | TRBJ1-2 | . | TRBV19 | CASRPMGQGLYGYTF | TGTGCCAGTAGACCAATGGGGCAGGGCCTATATGGCTACACCTTC
. | TRBJ1-5 | . | TRBV15 | CATSRGIRGARQPQHF | TGTGCCACCAGCAGAGGTATTCGGGGGGCCCGGCAGCCCCAGCATTTT
. | TRBJ1-6 | TRBD1 | TRBV6-5 | CASSLGGSGSPLHF | TGTGCCAGCAGTTTAGGGGGCAGCGGGTCACCCCTCCACTTT
. | TRBJ2-7 | . | TRBV3-1/TRBV3-2 | CASSQARVVIEQYF | TGTGCCAGCAGCCAAGCCAGGGTGGTAATCGAGCAGTACTTC
. | TRBJ2-2 | TRBD1 | TRBV5-4 | CASSFQGAPAGELFF | TGTGCCAGCAGCTTTCAGGGGGCGCCGGCCGGGGAGCTGTTTTTT
. | TRBJ2-5 | TRBD1 | TRBV5-1 | CASSVGGTQETQYF | TGCGCCAGCAGTGTAGGGGGCACTCAAGAGACCCAGTACTTC
. | TRBJ2-7 | . | TRBV7-2 | CASSFTRGGSYEQYF | TGTGCCAGCAGCTTTACTAGAGGGGGATCCTACGAGCAGTACTTC
. | TRBJ2-7 | TRBD1 | TRBV9 | CASSPYWTGGNEQYF | TGTGCCAGCAGCCCCTACTGGACAGGGGGCAACGAGCAGTACTTC
. | TRBJ2-7 | TRBD1 | TRBV19 | CASSAGQGAGEQYF | TGTGCCAGTAGTGCGGGACAGGGGGCGGGCGAGCAGTACTTC
. | TRBJ2-3 | TRBD1 | TRBV9 | CASKGAASTDTQYF | TGTGCCAGCAAGGGGGCTGCTAGCACAGATACGCAGTATTTT
. | TRBJ2-2 | TRBD2 | TRBV7-9 | CASSPLAGGARTGELFF | TGTGCCAGCAGCCCCCTAGCGGGGGGGGCGAGGACCGGGGAGCTGTTTTTT
. | TRBJ2-5 | TRBD1 | TRBV11-2 | CASSPSPTGGGETQYF | TGTGCCAGCAGCCCCAGCCCGACAGGGGGCGGTGAGACCCAGTACTTC
. | TRBJ1-1 | TRBD1 | TRBV29-1 | CSVAGQANTEAFF | TGCAGCGTTGCGGGACAGGCGAACACTGAAGCTTTCTTT
. | TRBJ1-2 | TRBD1 | TRBV19 | CASSIYGTGGKGYGYTF | TGTGCCAGTAGTATCTATGGGACAGGGGGCAAAGGCTATGGCTACACCTTC
. | TRBJ1-1 | . | TRBV5-4 | CASSGQTQGNTEAFF | TGTGCCAGCAGCGGCCAGACCCAGGGGAACACTGAAGCTTTCTTT
. | TRBJ1-1 | TRBD1 | TRBV6-6 | CASKRGRSTEAFF | TGTGCCAGCAAAAGGGGGCGAAGTACTGAAGCTTTCTTT
. | TRBJ2-7 | TRBD1 | TRBV7-9 | CASSPPGTGGGNEQYF | TGTGCCAGCAGCCCCCCCGGTACAGGGGGCGGTAACGAGCAGTACTTC
. | TRBJ2-7 | . | TRBV18 | CASSPRDTNYEQYF | TGTGCCAGCTCACCTCGGGACACCAACTACGAGCAGTACTTC
. | TRBJ2-2 | TRBD1 | TRBV9 | CASSATGIHTGELFF | TGTGCCAGCAGCGCGACAGGGATCCACACCGGGGAGCTGTTTTTT
. | TRBJ1-2 | TRBD1 | TRBV3-1/TRBV3-2 | CASSPGGTGDYYGYTF | TGTGCCAGCAGCCCGGGAGGGACAGGGGATTACTATGGCTACACCTTC
once | TRBJ1-2 | TRBD1 | TRBV5-4 | CASSPPGQGAHGYTF | TGTGCCAGCAGCCCTCCGGGACAGGGGGCACATGGCTACACCTTC
. | TRBJ2-3 | TRBD2 | TRBV7-2 | CASSQLAGGPADTQYF | TGTGCCAGCAGCCAACTAGCGGGGGGCCCAGCAGATACGCAGTATTTT
. | TRBJ2-7 | TRBD1 | TRBV7-9 | CASSLEGGTEQYF | TGTGCCAGCAGCTTAGAAGGGGGCACCGAGCAGTACTTC
. | TRBJ2-2 | TRBD1 | TRBV15 | CATSQRGTGGKAGELFF | TGTGCCACCAGCCAAAGGGGGACAGGGGGCAAGGCCGGGGAGCTGTTTTTT
. | TRBJ2-7 | . | TRBV7-8 | CASSLAGAYEQYF | TGTGCCAGCAGCTTGGCAGGGGCCTACGAGCAGTACTTC
. | TRBJ1-1 | TRBD1 | TRBV20-1 | CSASRQGEVAFF | TGCAGTGCTAGTCGGCAGGGGGAGGTAGCTTTCTTT
. | TRBJ2-5 | . | TRBV5-1 | CASSSAFGGVAVGVRVQETQYF | TGCGCCAGCAGCTCGGCCTTTGGAGGGGTTGCGGTAGGGGTGCGGGTGCAAGAGACCCAGTACTTC
. | TRBJ1-5 | TRBD1 | TRBV9 | CASSVGGGEGQPQHF | TGTGCCAGCAGCGTAGGAGGGGGCGAAGGCCAGCCCCAGCATTTT
few | TRBJ2-3 | TRBD1 | TRBV11-2 | CASSSNRDRDTQYF | TGTGCCAGCAGCTCTAACCGGGACAGAGATACGCAGTATTTT
. | TRBJ2-3 | TRBD1 | TRBV15 | CATSREATGTTTDTQYF | TGTGCCACCAGCAGAGAGGCGACAGGGACAACGACAGATACGCAGTATTTT
. | TRBJ2-2 | TRBD1 | TRBV7-6 | CASSSTGTGELFF | TGTGCCAGCAGCTCGACAGGGACCGGGGAGCTGTTTTTT
. | TRBJ2-3 | TRBD2 | TRBV19 | CASSKLAGVADTQYF | TGTGCCAGTAGTAAACTAGCGGGGGTGGCAGATACGCAGTATTTT
. | TRBJ2-7 | . | TRBV6-5 | CASSNIYEQYF | TGTGCCAGCAGTAATATCTACGAGCAGTACTTC
. | TRBJ1-1 | . | TRBV2 | CASRTGEAYTEAFF | TGTGCCAGCAGGACAGGTGAGGCCTACACTGAAGCTTTCTTT
. | TRBJ2-6 | TRBD1 | TRBV5-8 | CASSFRPGTEYSGANVLTF | TGTGCCAGCAGCTTTAGGCCTGGGACAGAATACTCTGGGGCCAACGTCCTGACTTTC
. | TRBJ2-7 | TRBD1 | TRBV4-1 | CASSHGKGDSSSYEQYF | TGCGCCAGCAGCCATGGAAAGGGGGACAGTTCTTCCTACGAGCAGTACTTC
once | TRBJ2-3 | . | TRBV18 | CASSPPSTDTQYF | TGTGCCAGCTCACCTCCTAGCACAGATACGCAGTATTTT
. | TRBJ1-2 | . | TRBV20-1 | CSGGYGYTF | TGCAGTGGAGGCTATGGCTACACCTTC
few | TRBJ2-1 | TRBD2 | TRBV29-1 | CSVEVGLAGVNEQFF | TGCAGCGTTGAAGTGGGACTAGCGGGGGTGAATGAGCAGTTCTTC
once | TRBJ2-7 | . | TRBV7-5 | CVRSVDSSYEQYF | TGTGTCAGAAGCGTGGACAGCTCCTACGAGCAGTACTTC
. | TRBJ2-1 | TRBD2 | TRBV7-6 | CASSLTGTSGGASYNEQFF | TGTGCCAGCAGCTTAACCGGGACTAGCGGGGGGGCATCCTACAATGAGCAGTTCTTC
. | TRBJ2-5 | TRBD2 | TRBV6-6 | CASSPAVASGGSWETQYF | TGTGCCAGCAGTCCAGCCGTGGCTAGCGGGGGTTCTTGGGAGACCCAGTACTTC
. | TRBJ1-1 | . | TRBV4-1 | CASSQGAGSEAFF | TGCGCCAGCAGCCAAGGGGCGGGGAGTGAAGCTTTCTTT
. | TRBJ1-1 | . | TRBV2 | CANPGMNTEAFF | TGTGCCAACCCAGGAATGAACACTGAAGCTTTCTTT
. | TRBJ2-7 | TRBD2 | TRBV14 | CASSLTSGAYEQYF | TGTGCCAGCAGCCTAACTAGCGGGGCGTACGAGCAGTACTTC
. | TRBJ2-3 | TRBD2 | TRBV10-1 | CASRGVEKRGTLSTDTQYF | TGCGCCAGCAGGGGCGTCGAAAAGCGGGGGACTCTTAGCACAGATACGCAGTATTTT
. | TRBJ1-5 | . | TRBV7-8 | CASSYGQSNQPQHF | TGTGCCAGCAGCTACGGACAGAGCAATCAGCCCCAGCATTTT
. | TRBJ1-2 | . | TRBV4-3 | CASSQNPQGNYGYTF | TGCGCCAGCAGCCAAAATCCCCAGGGGAACTATGGCTACACCTTC
. | TRBJ1-1 | . | TRBV5-1 | CASSRKIRGGGAEAFF | TGCGCCAGCAGCCGAAAAATACGGGGAGGTGGTGCTGAAGCTTTCTTT
. | TRBJ2-1 | TRBD2 | TRBV12-5 | CASGFIAGGQLFF | TGTGCTAGTGGTTTTATAGCGGGGGGTCAATTGTTCTTC
. | TRBJ2-7 | TRBD1 | TRBV11-2 | CASSYAAGQGTYEQYF | TGTGCCAGCAGCTATGCCGCGGGACAGGGGACGTACGAGCAGTACTTC
. | TRBJ1-6 | TRBD1 | TRBV27 | CASSLSNRGPSSYNSPLHF | TGTGCCAGCAGTTTATCCAACAGGGGGCCGAGCTCCTATAATTCACCCCTCCACTTT
. | TRBJ2-7 | . | TRBV11-1 | CASSATGTIWEQYF | TGTGCCAGCAGTGCCACAGGGACGATCTGGGAGCAGTACTTC